This TCR beta chain was captured by sequencing in a study of blood T cell repertoires in COVID-19. Study summary: Spain, Italy and the United States supplied samples that represented acute and convalescent COVID-19. From T cells, B-cell-depleted T cells, or PBMCs came the material, which was cDNA or gDNA.

Libraries were prepared by immunoSEQ multiplex PCR; TCRdb keeps only in-frame clonotypes and omits some of them. The profile shows around 300,000 clones, roughly 87% of them singletons. Germline CDR1 is SEHNR and CDR2 is FQNEAQ (reference sequence). Germline trimming cut 5 bases from V and 3 bases from J; bases unmatched to any gene: 11. The CDR3 has 16 residues. Those who participated ranged in age from about 18 to 89 years and resided in about two dozen US areas. Cohort 3 recovery required two negative PCRs, clearance, or symptom resolution. This chain links TRBV7-9 with TRBJ2-7; 9 bases are shared with TRBD2. This receptor was identified in a woman aged 35 to 49 who had recovered from COVID-19. Sample: PBMCs or T cells enriched from blood (not recorded which). Written as DNA, the CDR3 is TGTGCCAGCAGCCCGACCTTAGCGGGAGTTCGCTACGAGCAGTACTTC. It yields the protein CASSPTLAGVRYEQYF.